The 10 T cell receptor beta chains in this list originate from one sample, sequenced in a study of blood T cell repertoires in COVID-19. Assay used: immunoSEQ multiplex PCR; TCRdb lists only in-frame clones, some missing. The sample lists under 150,000 clones, over 75% occurring once. The sequencing input was PBMCs or T cells enriched from blood (not recorded which). These receptors all stem from a man aged 45-65 years in a cohort exposed to, infected with or recovered from COVID-19 (not recorded which).

The rearrangement uses TRBV18 and TRBJ1-1; 9 nucleotides match TRBD1. Trimming at V came to 0 bases and at J to 4 bases, leaving 6 bases not matched to a gene. There are 16 residues in the CDR3. CDR1 and CDR2 (germline): KGHSH, LQKENI. CDR3 sequence: CASSPPYRDRATEAFF. The DNA for the CDR3 is TGTGCCAGCTCACCACCCTACCGGGACAGGGCCACTGAAGCTTTCTTT.

This rearrangement joins TRBV7-6 to TRBJ2-3; D perhaps matches TRBD2 (6 bases). The CDR3 loop spans 13 amino acids. V was clipped by 10 bases and J by 2 bases, with 13 bases between them. Germline V gene data show CDR1 as SGHVS and CDR2 as FNYEAQ. CDR3 protein: CATGTGNTDTQYF. CDR3 bases: TGTGCCACTGGGACTGGCAACACAGATACGCAGTATTTT.

J is TRBJ1-2 and V is TRBV27; 7 bases map to TRBD1. CDR1 is MNHEY, CDR2 SMNVEV, per germline (reference sequence). V gave up 6 bases and J gave up 7 bases; unmatched junction bases: 14. This CDR3 has 15 amino acids. The CDR3 loop is CASSPIDRVGSGYTF. DNA for the CDR3: TGTGCCAGCAGCCCGATCGACAGGGTAGGGTCTGGCTACACCTTC.

The J gene is TRBJ2-5, the V gene TRBV20-1; no reliable D call. The CDR3 is 11 amino acids. Germline V gene data show CDR1 as DFQATT and CDR2 as SNEGSKA (reference sequence). Deletions cut 2 bases from V and 5 bases from J, with 6 bases between. CDR3 DNA: TGCAGTGCTAGAATCGGGGAGACCCAGTACTTC. Its translation: CSARIGETQYF.

This chain connects TRBV24-1 to TRBJ2-1; D not resolved. The CDR3 runs 14 residues. From germline, CDR1 is KGHDR and CDR2 SFDVKD. V lost 2 bases and J 8 bases, leaving 12 bases between the germline ends. CDR3 region: CATSDSFAADEQFF. CDR3 DNA: TGTGCCACCAGTGATTCTTTTGCCGCGGATGAGCAGTTCTTC.

The chain joins TRBV6-5 to TRBJ2-1; 11 positions agree with TRBD2. Trimming at V came to 7 bases and at J to 7 bases, leaving 6 bases not matched to a gene. The CDR3 contains 14 residues. Per germline, CDR1 MNHEY and CDR2 SVGAGI. In DNA, the CDR3 is TGTGCCAGCAAGCCGGGACTAGCGGATAATGAGCAGTTCTTC. Its translation is CASKPGLADNEQFF.

This chain joins TRBV18 and TRBJ1-2; D is perhaps TRBD1 (5 bases). Germline V lookup: CDR1 KGHSH, CDR2 LQKENI. Trimming cost V 4 bases and J 0 bases, with 6 bases left between them. The CDR3 sequence is 13 residues long. The CDR3 region has the DNA TGTGCCAGCTCACAGGGGACTAACTATGGCTACACCTTC. The encoded protein is CASSQGTNYGYTF.

The chain has TRBV10-3 and TRBJ2-7; D call uncertain. This CDR3 has 12 amino acids. CDR1 and CDR2 (germline): ENHRY, SYGVKD. The germline V and J ends were trimmed by 6 bases and 0 bases, with 6 bases remaining between them. The CDR3 coding sequence is TGTGCCATCAGAGACAACTCCTACGAGCAGTACTTC. This gives the protein CAIRDNSYEQYF.

The rearrangement joins TRBV7-2 to TRBJ1-6; TRBD1 is a possible D gene (5 bases). Trimming shortened V by 5 bases and J by 9 bases, and 17 bases separated the two germline ends. There are 15 residues in the CDR3. CDR1 is SGHTA and CDR2 is FQGNSA in the germline V gene. DNA of the CDR3: TGTGCCAGCAGCCCTCCCGGGGGGACCCCTTCACCCCTCCACTTT. Translation gives CASSPPGGTPSPLHF.

This rearrangement joins TRBV4-1 to TRBJ2-3; TRBD1 might be the D (6 bases). Trimming removed 4 bases from V and 0 bases from J, with 8 bases in between. This CDR3 contains 14 residues. Germline V gives CDR1 MGHRA, CDR2 YSYEKL. In DNA, the CDR3 is TGCGCCAGCAGCCCGGGACAAAGCACAGATACGCAGTATTTT. This translates into CASSPGQSTDTQYF.